This T cell receptor (beta chain) was retrieved from a study of persistence of HIV-infected CD4 T cells. Germline CDR1 reads MDHEN; CDR2 reads SYDVKM. This CDR3 is built from 15 residues. The V end was cut by 2 bases, the J end by 8 bases, with 16 bases between. An overlapping HIV-1 Gag peptide pool stimulated these cells at 0.95 to 1 ug/peptide/mL. CD4+ T cells upregulating both CD40 ligand and CD69 were sorted as responding cells. These HIV-1-infected adults initiated suppressive ART in chronic infection. A word on this clone: Antigen: not known.

The immunoSEQ assay was version 4, run in survey mode. Assay: immunoSEQ multiplex PCR; the TCRdb copy retains only in-frame clones and omits some. The data hold under 40,000 clones, with 70% observed a single time. The clonotype was recovered from an adult man with HIV who was CMV-seropositive. Sequenced here: CD4+ T cells sorted from PBMCs after roughly 18-hour stimulation, sampled from a patient who received antiretroviral therapy. The chain joins TRBV28 to TRBJ1-5; TRBD1 is a possible D gene (5 bases). The CDR3 sequence: CASSLVDSDWKPQHF. The CDR3 DNA follows: TGTGCCAGCAGTTTAGTCGACAGCGATTGGAAGCCCCAGCATTTT.